The entry below gives a single TCR beta chain sequence along with its context. Its specificity is unknown. Other DNA sequences in the same sample also yield this CDR3. This CDR3 is 12 amino acids long. Trimming took 0 bases from V and 2 from J, leaving 3 bases between them. Germline CDR1 and CDR2: SGHNT and YYREEE (reference sequence). The sample is drawn from a study of T cell responses to AZD1222 COVID-19 vaccine. Study results and caveats: Per reports, nearly half of all spike-specific TCRs target regions that are unmutated in variants. When two AZD1222 doses had been given, Spike-specific TCR breadth and depth rose. No repertoire was sampled before or during the peak T cell response, only after it. Vaccine-associated CD4 TCRs spanned spike, dominant at 160-218 and 743-854.

Produced via immunoSEQ multiplex PCR; TCRdb's table is partial and in-frame only. The table includes about 150,000 clones, around 93% detected once. This clonotype was obtained from an adult in good health. The chain joins TRBV5-4 to TRBJ2-7, with D unresolved. The specimen was peripheral blood, collected on day 0 of AZD1222 vaccination. As DNA, the CDR3 is TGTGCCAGCAGCTTGGGGACCTACGAGCAGTACTTC. Its protein is CASSLGTYEQYF.